This T cell receptor (beta chain) was sequenced for a study of identical twins (dated by TCRdb to about 2016). Regarding the complete study: To test whether fetal clonotypes persist, this study deep-sequenced TCR alpha and beta repertoires from monozygotic twins, from unrelated adults of various ages, and from cord blood. To rule out contamination, the twin experiments were replicated at different times with different library preparation protocols. What the work shows at the level of the full study, not this receptor alone: In monozygotic twins, recombination models systematically underestimated out-of-frame TCR alpha sharing, but the models matched the sharing seen between unrelated individuals. Because the same donors could not be followed over many years, the conclusions depended on cross-sectional statistical analysis. A weaker excess of twin sharing was found in beta out-of-frame sequences because the signal-to-noise ratio was lowered by fewer shared sequences. Invariant T cells such as MAIT and iNKT could partly confound zero-insertion analyses, though diverse VJ usage argued against this for most clonotypes. Compared with coincidental sharing between unrelated individuals, an excess of low generation-probability sequences was observed among out-of-frame TCR alpha sequences shared between twins. Fewer insertions were carried by abundant cord blood beta clonotypes; a weaker similar trend was observed in young adult naive repertoires, while no such trend was observed in memory repertoires.

Every donor was a healthy Caucasian. Three unrelated non-twin adults were additionally sequenced: a male aged 18 to 29, a male aged 50 to 60 and a female aged 50 to 60. Miltenyi CD45RO+ enrichment and human naive T-cell isolation kits were used to isolate memory (CD45RO+) and naive T cells from PBMC. Libraries came from 5' RACE. Sequencing relied on an Illumina HiSeq 2000. A universal primer binding site was introduced by template switching, and a unique molecular identifier was present in the final cDNA, enabling accurate counting of TCR cDNA molecules. Specific primers in the conserved constant-segment region were used to synthesize first-strand cDNA for TCR alpha and beta chains. To control for contamination, every cDNA library was double barcoded, receiving both a SMART-Mk sample barcode and Illumina barcodes. Two successive PCR steps introduced TruSeq adapter sequences along with Illumina sample barcodes. TCR alpha and beta cDNA libraries were sequenced on the Illumina HiSeq platform with custom primers. Regarding the original processing steps: Raw reads were processed with MiGEC to extract unique molecular identifiers, and MiXCR was used to determine CDR3 positions. Recombination models were inferred per individual with the repgenHMM and IGoR tools using an EM algorithm. The tcR package in R was used for shared clonotype analysis, with sharing normalized by the product of cloneset sizes. To study raw recombination without the effects of thymic and clonal selection, out-of-frame nonproductive sequences were analyzed. TCRdb reworked the public reads: Q25 trimming with fastp, MiXCR clone assembly, productive beta chains retained. All rows with the same CDR3 protein become a single entry with the most common DNA and genes. These V and J calls originate from TCRdb's pipeline instead of the authors' own analysis. The sample table holds a few hundred thousand distinct CDR3 sequences, of which approximately 18% were seen once. The ten largest clones capture 12% of the sample.

This clonotype was counted at least ten times. Its antigen target is currently unknown. The input lacks base qualities; no much larger clone sits a single base away. The sequence was obtained from a man in his forties or fifties in good health. Source material: naive T cells sorted from blood. Per the publication, the cell subset or site label means: cells isolated with a human naive T-cell isolation kit.

The sequence in DNA is TGTGCCAGCTCACACGGACAGTCCTCCTACGAGCAGTACTTC. Its translation reads: CASSHGQSSYEQYF. The chain uses TRBV18 and TRBJ2-7, with TRBD1 perhaps the D gene, on 6 matching bases. Deletion took 4 bases off V and 0 bases off J, with a span of 10 bases between the germline ends. Measured from the cysteine to the phenylalanine, the CDR3 is 14 residues long. The entry retains the CDR3 DNA only, 42 bases that are in frame from base 1. Looking up the germline V gene yields CDR1 KGHSH and CDR2 LQKENI.